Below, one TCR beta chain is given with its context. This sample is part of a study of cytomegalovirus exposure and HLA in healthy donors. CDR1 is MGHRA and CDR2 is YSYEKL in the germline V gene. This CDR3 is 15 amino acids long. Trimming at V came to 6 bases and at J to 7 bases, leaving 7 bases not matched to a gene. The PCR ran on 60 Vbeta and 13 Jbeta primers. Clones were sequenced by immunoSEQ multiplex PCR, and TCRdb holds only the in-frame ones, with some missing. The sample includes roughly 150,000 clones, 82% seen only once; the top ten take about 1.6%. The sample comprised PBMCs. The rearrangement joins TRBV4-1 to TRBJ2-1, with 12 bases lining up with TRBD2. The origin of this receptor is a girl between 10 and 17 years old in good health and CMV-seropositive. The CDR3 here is CASRYGLAGSNEQFF. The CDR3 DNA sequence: TGCGCCAGCAGATACGGACTAGCGGGATCTAATGAGCAGTTCTTC.